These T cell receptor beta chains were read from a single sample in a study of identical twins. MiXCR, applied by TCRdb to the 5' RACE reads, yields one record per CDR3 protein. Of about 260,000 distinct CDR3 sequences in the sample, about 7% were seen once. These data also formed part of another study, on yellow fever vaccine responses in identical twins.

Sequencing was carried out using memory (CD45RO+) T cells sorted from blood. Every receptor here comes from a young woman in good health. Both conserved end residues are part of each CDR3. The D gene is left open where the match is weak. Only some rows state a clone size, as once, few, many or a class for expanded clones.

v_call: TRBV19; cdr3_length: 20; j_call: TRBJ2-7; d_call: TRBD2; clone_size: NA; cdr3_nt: TGTGCCAGTAGTGCGAGGGGCCTAGCGGGAGGTGCCAGGAGCTCCTACGAGCAGTACTTC; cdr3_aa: CASSARGLAGGARSSYEQYF
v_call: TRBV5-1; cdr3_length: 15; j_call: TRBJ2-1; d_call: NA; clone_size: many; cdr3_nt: TGCGCCAGCGGATCCCAAGGGGGAGCCTACAATGAGCAGTTCTTC; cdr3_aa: CASGSQGGAYNEQFF
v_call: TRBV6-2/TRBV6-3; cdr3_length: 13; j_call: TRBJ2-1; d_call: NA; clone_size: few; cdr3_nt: TGTGCCAGCAGTTACGGGGGAGAGTATGAGCAGTTCTTC; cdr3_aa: CASSYGGEYEQFF
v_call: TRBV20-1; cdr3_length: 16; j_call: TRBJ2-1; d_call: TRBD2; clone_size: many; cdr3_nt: TGCAGTGCTAGAGTCATCCTAGCGGGAAAATACAATGAGCAGTTCTTC; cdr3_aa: CSARVILAGKYNEQFF
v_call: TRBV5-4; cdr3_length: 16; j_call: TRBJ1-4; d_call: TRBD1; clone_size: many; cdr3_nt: TGTGCCAGCAGCTTGGGGACAGGAGCAACTAATGAAAAACTGTTTTTT; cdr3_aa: CASSLGTGATNEKLFF
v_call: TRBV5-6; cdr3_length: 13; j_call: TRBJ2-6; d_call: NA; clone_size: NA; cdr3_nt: TGTGCCAGCAGCTCGCTAGGGGCCAACGTCCTGACTTTC; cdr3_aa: CASSSLGANVLTF
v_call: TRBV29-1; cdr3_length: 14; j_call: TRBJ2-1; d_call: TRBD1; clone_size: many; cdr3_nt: TGCAGCGTCCAAAGGGGGCAGGGGGCTAATGAGCAGTTCTTC; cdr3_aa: CSVQRGQGANEQFF
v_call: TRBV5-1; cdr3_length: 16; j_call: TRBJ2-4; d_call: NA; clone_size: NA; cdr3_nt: TGCGCCAGCAGCTTGGCCTTCGACTCAGCCAAAAACATTCAGTACTTC; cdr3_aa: CASSLAFDSAKNIQYF
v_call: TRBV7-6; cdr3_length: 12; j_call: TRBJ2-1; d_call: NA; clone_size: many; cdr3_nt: TGTGCCAGCAGCTTAGGGGGTTATGAGCAGTTCTTC; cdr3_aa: CASSLGGYEQFF
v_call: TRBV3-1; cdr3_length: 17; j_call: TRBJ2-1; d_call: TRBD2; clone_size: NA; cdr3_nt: TGTGCCAGCAGCCGCACGACTAGCGGGGGGGCCGGGAATGAGCAGTTCTTC; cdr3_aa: CASSRTTSGGAGNEQFF
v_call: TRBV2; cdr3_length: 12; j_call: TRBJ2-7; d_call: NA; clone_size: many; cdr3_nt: TGTGCCAGCTTTCGGCCTCCCTACGAGCAGTACTTC; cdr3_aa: CASFRPPYEQYF
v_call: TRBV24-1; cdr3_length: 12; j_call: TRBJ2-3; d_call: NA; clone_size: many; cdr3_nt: TGTGCCACCAGGGGAGCGGCAGATACGCAGTATTTT; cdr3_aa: CATRGAADTQYF
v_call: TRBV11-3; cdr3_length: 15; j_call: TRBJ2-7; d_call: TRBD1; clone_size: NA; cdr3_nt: TGTGCCAGCAGCTCTGGGACAGGGGGATCCTACGAGCAGTACTTC; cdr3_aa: CASSSGTGGSYEQYF
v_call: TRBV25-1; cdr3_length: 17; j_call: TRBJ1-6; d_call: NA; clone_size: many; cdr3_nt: TGTGCCAGCAGTGCGTTCACCAATGGGGGCAGCCGATCACCCCTCCACTTT; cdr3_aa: CASSAFTNGGSRSPLHF
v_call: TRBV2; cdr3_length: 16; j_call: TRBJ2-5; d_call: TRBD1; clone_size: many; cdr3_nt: TGTGCCAGCAGTGCAGGGACAGGGGGCTACCAAGAGACCCAGTACTTC; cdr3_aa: CASSAGTGGYQETQYF
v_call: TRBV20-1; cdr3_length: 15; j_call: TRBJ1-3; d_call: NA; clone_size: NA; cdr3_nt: TGCAGTGCTAGAGCAGGGTGGCCATCTGGAAACACCATATATTTT; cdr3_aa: CSARAGWPSGNTIYF
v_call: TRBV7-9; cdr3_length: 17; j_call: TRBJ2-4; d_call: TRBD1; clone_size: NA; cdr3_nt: TGTGCCAGCAGCCACAACCGACAGGGAAGGGCCAAAAACATTCAGTACTTC; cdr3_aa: CASSHNRQGRAKNIQYF
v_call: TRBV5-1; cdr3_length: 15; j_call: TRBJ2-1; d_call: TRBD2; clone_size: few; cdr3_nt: TGCGCCAGCAGCTTAGCGGGAGTCATGTACAATGAGCAGTTCTTC; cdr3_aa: CASSLAGVMYNEQFF
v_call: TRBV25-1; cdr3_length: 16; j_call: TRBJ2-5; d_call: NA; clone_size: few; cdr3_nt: TGTGCCAGCAGACCCCCTCGTGAGGGGCGCCAAGAGACCCAGTACTTC; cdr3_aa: CASRPPREGRQETQYF
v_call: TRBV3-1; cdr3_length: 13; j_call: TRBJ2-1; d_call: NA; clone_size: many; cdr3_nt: TGTGCCAGCAGCCAGGGGGGGCCAACCGAGCAGTTCTTC; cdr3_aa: CASSQGGPTEQFF
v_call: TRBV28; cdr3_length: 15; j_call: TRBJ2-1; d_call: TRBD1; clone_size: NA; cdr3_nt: TGTGCCAGCAGTTCCCCTTCGACAGGGACCAATGAGCAGTTCTTC; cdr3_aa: CASSSPSTGTNEQFF
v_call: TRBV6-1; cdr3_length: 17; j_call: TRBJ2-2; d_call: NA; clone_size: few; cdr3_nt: TGTGCCAGCAGACTCTTTGGGGTAGGGGCGAGCACCGGGGAGCTGTTTTTT; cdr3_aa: CASRLFGVGASTGELFF
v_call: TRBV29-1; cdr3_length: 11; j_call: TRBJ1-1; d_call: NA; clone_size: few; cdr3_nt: TGCAGCGTTTATGAGAACACTGAAGCTTTCTTT; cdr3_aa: CSVYENTEAFF
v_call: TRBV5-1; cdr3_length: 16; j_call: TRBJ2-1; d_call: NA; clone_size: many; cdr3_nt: TGCGCCAGCAGCTTGGACGGCGTAACCGCCTACAATGAGCAGTTCTTC; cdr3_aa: CASSLDGVTAYNEQFF
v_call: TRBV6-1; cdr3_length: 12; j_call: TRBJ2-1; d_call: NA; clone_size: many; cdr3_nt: TGTGCCAGCAGTGGGGACCCCAATGAGCAGTTCTTC; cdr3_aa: CASSGDPNEQFF
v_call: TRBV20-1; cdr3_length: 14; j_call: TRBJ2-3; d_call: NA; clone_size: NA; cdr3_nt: TGCAGTGCTAGGCGGGTGCTTAGCACAGATACGCAGTATTTT; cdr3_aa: CSARRVLSTDTQYF
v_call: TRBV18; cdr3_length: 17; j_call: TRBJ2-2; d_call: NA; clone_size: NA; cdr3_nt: TGTGCCAGCTCAGTATACAGCCAGCTTGCGAACACCGGGGAGCTGTTTTTT; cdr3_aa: CASSVYSQLANTGELFF
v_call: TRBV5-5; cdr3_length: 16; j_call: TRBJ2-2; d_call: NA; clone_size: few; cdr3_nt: TGTGCCAGCAGCTTGAGGAGGCCGGGCAACACCGGGGAGCTGTTTTTT; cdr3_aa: CASSLRRPGNTGELFF
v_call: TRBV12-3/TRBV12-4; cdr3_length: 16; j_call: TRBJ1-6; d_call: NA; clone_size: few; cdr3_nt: TGTGCCAGCAGTTTTCTCGGAGCAGGGATAGGGTCACCCCTCCACTTT; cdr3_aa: CASSFLGAGIGSPLHF
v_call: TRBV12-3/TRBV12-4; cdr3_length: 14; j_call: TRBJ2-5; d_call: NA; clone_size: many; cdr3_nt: TGTGCCAGCAGTTCCCTTTCTAGGGGAGAGACCCAGTACTTC; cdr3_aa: CASSSLSRGETQYF
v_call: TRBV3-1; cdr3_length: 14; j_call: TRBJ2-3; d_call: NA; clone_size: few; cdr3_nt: TGTGCCAGCAGCCAACTCCCGGGACTCGATACGCAGTATTTT; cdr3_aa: CASSQLPGLDTQYF